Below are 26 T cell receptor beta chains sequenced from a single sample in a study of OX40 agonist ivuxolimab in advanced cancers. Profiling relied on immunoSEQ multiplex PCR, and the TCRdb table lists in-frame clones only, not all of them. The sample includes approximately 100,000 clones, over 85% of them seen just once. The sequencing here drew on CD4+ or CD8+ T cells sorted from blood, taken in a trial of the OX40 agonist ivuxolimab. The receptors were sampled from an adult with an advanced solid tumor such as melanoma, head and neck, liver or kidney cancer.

The CDR3 here is CASSLRQIGAGELFF. Written as DNA, the CDR3 is TGTGCCAGCAGCCTGCGACAGATTGGGGCCGGGGAGCTGTTTTTT. The rearrangement uses TRBV14 and TRBJ2-2; a possible D gene is TRBD1 (5 bases). This CDR3 contains 15 residues. Germline V gives CDR1 SGHDN, CDR2 FVKESK. V was clipped by 4 bases and J by 6 bases, with 15 bases between them.

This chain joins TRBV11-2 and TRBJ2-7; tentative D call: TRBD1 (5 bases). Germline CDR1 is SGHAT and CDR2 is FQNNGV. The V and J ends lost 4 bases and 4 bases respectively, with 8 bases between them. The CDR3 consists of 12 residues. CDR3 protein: CASSSQGYEQYF. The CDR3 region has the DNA TGTGCCAGCAGCTCCCAGGGTTACGAGCAGTACTTC.

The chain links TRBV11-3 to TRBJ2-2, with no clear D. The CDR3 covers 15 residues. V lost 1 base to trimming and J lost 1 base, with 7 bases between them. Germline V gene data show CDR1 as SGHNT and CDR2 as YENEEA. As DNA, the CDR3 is TGTGCCAGCAGCTTAGGTGGGCTGAACACCGGGGAGCTGTTTTTT. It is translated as CASSLGGLNTGELFF.

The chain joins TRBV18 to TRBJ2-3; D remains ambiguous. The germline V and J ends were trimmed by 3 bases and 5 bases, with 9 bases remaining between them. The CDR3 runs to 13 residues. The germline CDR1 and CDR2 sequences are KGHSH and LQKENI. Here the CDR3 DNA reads TGTGCCAGCTCACCTGGTACTGTAGATACGCAGTATTTT. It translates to CASSPGTVDTQYF.

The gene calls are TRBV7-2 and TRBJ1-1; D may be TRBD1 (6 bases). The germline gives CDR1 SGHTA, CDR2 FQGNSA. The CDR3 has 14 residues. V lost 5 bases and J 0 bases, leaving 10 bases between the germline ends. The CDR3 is CASSLTGLNTEAFF. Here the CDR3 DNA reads TGTGCCAGCAGCCTGACAGGCCTGAACACTGAAGCTTTCTTT.

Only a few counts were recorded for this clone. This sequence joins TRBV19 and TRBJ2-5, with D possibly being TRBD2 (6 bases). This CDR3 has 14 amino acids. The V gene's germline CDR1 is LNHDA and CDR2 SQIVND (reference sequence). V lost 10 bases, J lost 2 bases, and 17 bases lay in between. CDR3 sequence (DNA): TGTGCCACCAAATTCGGAGGGAGTCAAGAGACCCAGTACTTC. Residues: CATKFGGSQETQYF.

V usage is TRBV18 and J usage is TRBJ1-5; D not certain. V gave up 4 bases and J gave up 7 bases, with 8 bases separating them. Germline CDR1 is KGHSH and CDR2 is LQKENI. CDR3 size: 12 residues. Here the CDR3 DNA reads TGTGCCAGCTCACGAGACAAACAGCCCCAGCATTTT. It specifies CASSRDKQPQHF.

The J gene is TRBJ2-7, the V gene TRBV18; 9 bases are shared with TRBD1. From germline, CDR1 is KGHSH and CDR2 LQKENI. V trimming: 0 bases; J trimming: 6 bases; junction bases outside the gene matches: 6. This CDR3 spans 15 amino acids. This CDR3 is CASSPPSRTGAEQYF. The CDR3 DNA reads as TGTGCCAGCTCACCACCCTCTAGGACAGGGGCCGAGCAGTACTTC.

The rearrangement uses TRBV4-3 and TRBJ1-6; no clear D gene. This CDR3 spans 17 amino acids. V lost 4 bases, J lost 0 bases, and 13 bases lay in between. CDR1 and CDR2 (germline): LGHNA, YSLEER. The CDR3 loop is CASSPQETSSYNSPLHF. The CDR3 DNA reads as TGCGCCAGCAGCCCCCAAGAGACGAGCTCCTATAATTCACCCCTCCACTTT.

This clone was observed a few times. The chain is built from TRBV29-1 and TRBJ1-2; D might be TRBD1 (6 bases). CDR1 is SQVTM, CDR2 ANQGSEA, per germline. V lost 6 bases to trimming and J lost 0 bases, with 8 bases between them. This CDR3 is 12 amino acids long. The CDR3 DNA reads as TGCAGCGTCGGGACATCTAACTATGGCTACACCTTC. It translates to CSVGTSNYGYTF.

The CDR3 protein is CASSPDGNQPQHF. The CDR3 DNA reads as TGTGCCAGCAGCCCCGACGGCAATCAGCCCCAGCATTTT. This chain joins TRBV7-9 and TRBJ1-5; D not resolved. This CDR3 has 13 amino acids. The germline V and J ends were trimmed by 5 bases and 2 bases, with 7 bases remaining between them. Germline CDR1 is SEHNR and CDR2 is FQNEAQ (reference sequence).

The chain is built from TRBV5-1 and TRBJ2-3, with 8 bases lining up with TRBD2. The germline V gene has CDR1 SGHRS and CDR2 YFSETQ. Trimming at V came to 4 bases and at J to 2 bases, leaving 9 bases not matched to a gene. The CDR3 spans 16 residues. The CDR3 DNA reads TGCGCCAGCAGCCCCCTGGATAGCGGGGTCACAGATACGCAGTATTTT. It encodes CASSPLDSGVTDTQYF.

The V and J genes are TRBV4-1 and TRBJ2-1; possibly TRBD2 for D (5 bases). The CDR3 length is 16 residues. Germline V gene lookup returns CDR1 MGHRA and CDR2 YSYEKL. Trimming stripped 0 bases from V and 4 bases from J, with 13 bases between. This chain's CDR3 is CASSQDRARGYNEQFF. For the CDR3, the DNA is TGCGCCAGCAGCCAAGATAGGGCCCGGGGTTACAATGAGCAGTTCTTC.

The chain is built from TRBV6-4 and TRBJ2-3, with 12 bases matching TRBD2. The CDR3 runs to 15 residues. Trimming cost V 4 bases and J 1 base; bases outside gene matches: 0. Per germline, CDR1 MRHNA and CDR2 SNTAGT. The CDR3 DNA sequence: TGTGCCAGCAGTGGACTAGCGGGAGGCACAGATACGCAGTATTTT. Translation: CASSGLAGGTDTQYF.

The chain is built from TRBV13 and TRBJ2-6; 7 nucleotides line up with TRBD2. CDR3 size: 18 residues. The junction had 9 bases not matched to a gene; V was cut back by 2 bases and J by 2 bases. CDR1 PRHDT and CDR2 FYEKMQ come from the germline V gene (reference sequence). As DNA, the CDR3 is TGTGCCAGCAGCTTATCTTTCGGCGGGGGACCTGGGGCCAACGTCCTGACTTTC. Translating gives CASSLSFGGGPGANVLTF.

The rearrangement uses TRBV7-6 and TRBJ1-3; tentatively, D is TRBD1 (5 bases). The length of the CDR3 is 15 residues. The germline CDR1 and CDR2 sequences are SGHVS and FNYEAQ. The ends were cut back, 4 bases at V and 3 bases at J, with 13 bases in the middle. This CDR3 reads CASSSSRVHGNTIYF. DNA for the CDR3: TGTGCCAGCAGCTCCTCCAGGGTCCATGGAAACACCATATATTTT.

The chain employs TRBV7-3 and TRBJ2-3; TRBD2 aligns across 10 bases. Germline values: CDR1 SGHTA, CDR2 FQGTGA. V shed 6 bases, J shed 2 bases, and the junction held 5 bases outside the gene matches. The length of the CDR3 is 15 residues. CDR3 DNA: TGTGCCAGCAGTTATAGCGGGGGGAACACAGATACGCAGTATTTT. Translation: CASSYSGGNTDTQYF.

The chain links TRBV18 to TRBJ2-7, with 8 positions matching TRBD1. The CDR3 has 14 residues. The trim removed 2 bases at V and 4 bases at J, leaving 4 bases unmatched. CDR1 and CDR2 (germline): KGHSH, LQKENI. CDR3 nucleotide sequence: TGTGCCAGCTCACCAAGGACAGGGCGGTACGAGCAGTACTTC. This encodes CASSPRTGRYEQYF.

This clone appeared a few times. CDR3 coding DNA: TGTGCCAGCACAGCAGGGGGTACTAACTATGGCTACACCTTC. As protein: CASTAGGTNYGYTF. The gene calls are TRBV2 and TRBJ1-2, with TRBD1 matching 7 bases. This CDR3 has 14 residues. Looked up from germline, CDR1 is SNHLY and CDR2 is FYNNEI. J lost 0 bases, V lost 7 bases, and 5 bases had no gene match.

The CDR3 nucleotides read TGTGCCAGCAGCGTTCTCTCGGGGATTGCTGGAAACACCATATATTTT. Encoded protein: CASSVLSGIAGNTIYF. This chain connects TRBV9 to TRBJ1-3; D is unclear. Trimming shortened V by 2 bases and J by 2 bases, and 14 bases separated the two germline ends. Germline V gene lookup returns CDR1 SGDLS and CDR2 YYNGEE. The CDR3 is made up of 16 amino acids. The whole variable domain, filled in from reference TRBV9 and TRBJ1-3, reads DSGVTQTPKHLITATGQRVTLRCSPRSGDLSVYWYQQSLDQGLQFLIQYYNGEERAKGNILERFSAQQFPDLHSELNLSSLELGDSALYFCASSVLSGIAGNTIYFGEGSWLTVV.

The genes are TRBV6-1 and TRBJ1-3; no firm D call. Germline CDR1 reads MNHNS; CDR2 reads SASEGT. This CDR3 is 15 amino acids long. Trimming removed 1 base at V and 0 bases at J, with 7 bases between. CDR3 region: CASSEGAASGNTIYF. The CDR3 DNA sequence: TGTGCCAGCAGTGAAGGGGCGGCCTCTGGAAACACCATATATTTT.

CDR3 coding DNA: TGTGCCAGTAGTGATAACGGCGGACGGATTCAGCCCCAGCATTTT. This sequence encodes CASSDNGGRIQPQHF. The chain has TRBV19 and TRBJ1-5; D unclear. V was pared by 5 bases and J by 6 bases, with 17 bases between. The CDR3 runs to 15 residues. Per the germline V gene, CDR1 is LNHDA and CDR2 is SQIVND (reference sequence).

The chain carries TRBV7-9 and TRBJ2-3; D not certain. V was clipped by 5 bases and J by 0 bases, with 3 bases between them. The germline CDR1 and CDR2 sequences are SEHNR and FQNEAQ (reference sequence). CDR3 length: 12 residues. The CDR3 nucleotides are TGTGCCAGCAGCCCTAGCACAGATACGCAGTATTTT. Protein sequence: CASSPSTDTQYF.

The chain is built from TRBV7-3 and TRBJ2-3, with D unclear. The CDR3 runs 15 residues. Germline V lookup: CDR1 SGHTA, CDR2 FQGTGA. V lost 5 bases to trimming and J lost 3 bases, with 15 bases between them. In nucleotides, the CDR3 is TGTGCCAGCAGCGAACAACCTACCACAACAGATACGCAGTATTTT. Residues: CASSEQPTTTDTQYF.

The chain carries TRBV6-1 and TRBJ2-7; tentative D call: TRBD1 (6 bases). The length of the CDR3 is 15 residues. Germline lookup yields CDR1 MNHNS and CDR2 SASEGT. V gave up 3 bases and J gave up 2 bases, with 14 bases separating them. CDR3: CASSEGPGHAYEQYF. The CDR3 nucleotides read TGTGCCAGCAGTGAGGGACCGGGACATGCCTACGAGCAGTACTTC.

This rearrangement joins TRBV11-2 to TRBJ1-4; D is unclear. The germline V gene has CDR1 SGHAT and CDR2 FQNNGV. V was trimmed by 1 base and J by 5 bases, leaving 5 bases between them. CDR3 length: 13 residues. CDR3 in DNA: TGTGCCAGCAGCTTAGCCTCGAATGAAAAACTGTTTTTT. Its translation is CASSLASNEKLFF.